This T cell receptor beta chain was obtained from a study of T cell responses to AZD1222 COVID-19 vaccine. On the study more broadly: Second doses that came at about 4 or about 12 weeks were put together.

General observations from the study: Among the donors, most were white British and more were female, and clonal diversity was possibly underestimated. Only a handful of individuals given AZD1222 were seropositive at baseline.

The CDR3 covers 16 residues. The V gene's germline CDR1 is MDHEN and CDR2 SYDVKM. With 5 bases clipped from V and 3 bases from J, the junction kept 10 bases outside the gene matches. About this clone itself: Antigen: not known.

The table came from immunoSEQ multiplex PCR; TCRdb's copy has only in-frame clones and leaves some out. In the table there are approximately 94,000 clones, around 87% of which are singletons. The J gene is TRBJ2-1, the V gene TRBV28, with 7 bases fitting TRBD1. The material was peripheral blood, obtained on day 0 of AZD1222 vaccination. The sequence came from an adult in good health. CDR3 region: CASSGSGDSSYNEQFF. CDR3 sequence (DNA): TGTGCCAGCAGTGGCTCCGGGGACAGTAGCTACAATGAGCAGTTCTTC.